These 10 T cell receptor beta chains were sequenced from one sample in a study of blood T cell repertoires in COVID-19. Here immunoSEQ multiplex PCR was the method, and the copy in TCRdb shows in-frame clones only, minus some. The sample yields 140,000 to 150,000 clones, 78% seen once. The sequenced material came from PBMCs or T cells enriched from blood (not recorded which). Receptors originate from a woman aged 50 to 60 who had recovered from COVID-19.

The chain couples TRBV7-9 to TRBJ1-6; 9 nucleotides match TRBD1. The CDR3 has 16 amino acids. With V trimmed by 5 bases and J by 6 bases, 8 bases remained unmatched. Germline values: CDR1 SEHNR, CDR2 FQNEAQ (reference sequence). The CDR3 loop reads CASSTKGQGVNSPLHF. The CDR3 DNA reads as TGTGCCAGCAGCACAAAGGGACAGGGTGTTAATTCACCCCTCCACTTT. The full variable domain, its missing parts supplied by reference TRBV7-9 and TRBJ1-6, is DTGVSQNPRHKITKRGQNVTFRCDPISEHNRLYWYRQTLGQGPEFLTYFQNEAQLEKSRLLSDRFSAERPKGSFSTLEIQRTEQGDSAMYLCASSTKGQGVNSPLHFGNGTRLTVT.

The genes are TRBV6-5 and TRBJ1-1, with a weak D call TRBD1 (6 bases). Germline CDR1 is MNHEY and CDR2 is SVGAGI. The CDR3 consists of 15 residues. Trimming removed 7 bases from V and 1 base from J, with 16 bases in between. The CDR3 region is CASIPLTGRNTEAFF. The DNA for the CDR3 is TGTGCCAGCATCCCCTTGACAGGCCGGAACACTGAAGCTTTCTTT.

The chain links TRBV7-6 to TRBJ1-2, with D possibly TRBD1 on 6 matching bases. Germline V gives CDR1 SGHVS, CDR2 FNYEAQ. There are 14 residues in the CDR3. The ends were cut back, 4 bases at V and 8 bases at J, with 17 bases in the middle. CDR3 coding DNA: TGTGCCAGCAGCTCCCCTAATGACAGGATGGGCTACACCTTC. This gives the protein CASSSPNDRMGYTF.

This chain connects TRBV29-1 to TRBJ1-4; a possible D gene is TRBD1 (6 bases). In germline, CDR1 is SQVTM, CDR2 ANQGSEA. V lost 4 bases to trimming and J lost 0 bases, with 12 bases between them. CDR3 length: 15 amino acids. The CDR3 DNA follows: TGCAGCGTTGGTGACAGGTCTGCAACTAATGAAAAACTGTTTTTT. Translated, it gives CSVGDRSATNEKLFF.

The chain joins TRBV4-1 to TRBJ1-5; D is perhaps TRBD1 (5 bases). V lost 2 bases, J lost 7 bases, and 18 bases lay in between. The CDR3 runs to 16 residues. Germline V CDR1 and CDR2: MGHRA, YSYEKL. CDR3 nucleotide sequence: TGCGCCAGCAGCCAATCCCCAAATAACCAGGGCCAGCCCCAGCATTTT. Its translation is CASSQSPNNQGQPQHF.

The rearrangement joins TRBV5-8 to TRBJ1-3; D is ambiguous. CDR3 size: 14 residues. Germline V gene data show CDR1 as SGHTS and CDR2 as YDEGEE. The V and J ends lost 0 bases and 4 bases respectively, with 8 bases between them. The CDR3: CASSLGGSGNTIYF. The CDR3 coding sequence is TGTGCCAGCAGCTTGGGAGGGTCCGGAAACACCATATATTTT.

The rearrangement links TRBV28 to TRBJ2-3; the D gene is possibly TRBD2 (5 bases). The CDR3 loop spans 15 amino acids. The V and J ends lost 5 bases and 4 bases respectively, with 16 bases between them. The germline gives CDR1 MDHEN, CDR2 SYDVKM. The CDR3 loop reads CASSTDHWESDTQYF. CDR3 nucleotides: TGTGCCAGCAGTACTGACCATTGGGAGTCAGATACGCAGTATTTT.

The chain is built from TRBV2 and TRBJ2-7; no reliable D call. Trimming cost V 4 bases and J 4 bases, with 8 bases left between them. The CDR3 length is 12 residues. From germline, CDR1 is SNHLY and CDR2 FYNNEI. This CDR3 is CASSGTEYEQYF. CDR3 sequence (DNA): TGTGCCAGCAGTGGAACAGAGTACGAGCAGTACTTC. The whole variable domain, filled in from reference TRBV2 and TRBJ2-7, reads EPEVTQTPSHQVTQMGQEVILRCVPISNHLYFYWYRQILGQKVEFLVSFYNNEISEKSEIFDDQFSVERPDGSNFTLKIRSTKLEDSAMYFCASSGTEYEQYFGPGTRLTVT.

The chain combines TRBV30 with TRBJ2-5; D is unresolved. The CDR3 consists of 14 residues. Germline values: CDR1 GTSNPN, CDR2 SVGIG (reference sequence). The V and J ends lost 0 bases and 2 bases respectively, with 10 bases between them. The CDR3 bases are TGTGCCTGGAGTGTACTGGTTCGACAAGAGACCCAGTACTTC. Protein: CAWSVLVRQETQYF.

This rearrangement joins TRBV27 to TRBJ2-3, with D perhaps matching TRBD2 (5 bases). The CDR3 is made up of 12 amino acids. Trimming cost V 3 bases and J 5 bases, with 6 bases left between them. Germline V gene lookup returns CDR1 MNHEY and CDR2 SMNVEV (reference sequence). CDR3 amino acids: CASSFGLDTQYF. The CDR3 region has the DNA TGTGCCAGCAGTTTTGGACTAGATACGCAGTATTTT.